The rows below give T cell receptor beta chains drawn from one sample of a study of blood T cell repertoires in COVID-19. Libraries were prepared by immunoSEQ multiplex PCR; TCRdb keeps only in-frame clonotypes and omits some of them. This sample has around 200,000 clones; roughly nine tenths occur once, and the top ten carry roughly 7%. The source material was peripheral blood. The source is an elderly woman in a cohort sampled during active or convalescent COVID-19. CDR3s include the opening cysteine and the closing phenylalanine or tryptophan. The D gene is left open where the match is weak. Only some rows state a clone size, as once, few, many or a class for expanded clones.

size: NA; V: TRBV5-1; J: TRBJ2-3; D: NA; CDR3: CASSLAGGPTDTQYF; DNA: TGCGCCAGCAGCTTGGCCGGTGGGCCCACAGATACGCAGTATTTT
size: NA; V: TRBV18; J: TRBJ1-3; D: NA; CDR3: CASSPQGSGNTIYF; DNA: TGTGCCAGCTCACCGCAGGGTTCTGGAAACACCATATATTTT
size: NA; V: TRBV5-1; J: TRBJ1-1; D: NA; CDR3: CASSPTGGLRTEAFF; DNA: TGCGCCAGCAGCCCGACGGGAGGACTTAGGACTGAAGCTTTCTTT
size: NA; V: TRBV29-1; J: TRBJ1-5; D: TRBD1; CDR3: CSGGGTATRYSNQPQHF; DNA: TGCAGCGGGGGCGGGACAGCGACCCGATATAGCAATCAGCCCCAGCATTTT
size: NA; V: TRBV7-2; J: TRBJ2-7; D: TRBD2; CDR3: CASSGERGAFPYEQYF; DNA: TGTGCCAGCAGCGGCGAGCGGGGGGCCTTTCCCTACGAGCAGTACTTC
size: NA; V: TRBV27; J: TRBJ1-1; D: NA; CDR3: CASSLIVAMRDTEAFF; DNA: TGTGCCAGCAGTTTAATCGTGGCTATGAGGGACACTGAAGCTTTCTTT
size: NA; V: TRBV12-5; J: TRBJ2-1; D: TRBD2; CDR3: CASTGGGYNEQFF; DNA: TGTGCTAGTACGGGAGGGGGGTACAATGAGCAGTTCTTC
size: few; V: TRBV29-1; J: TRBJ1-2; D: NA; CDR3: CSVAWQDSGYTF; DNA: TGCAGCGTTGCTTGGCAGGACTCTGGCTACACCTTC
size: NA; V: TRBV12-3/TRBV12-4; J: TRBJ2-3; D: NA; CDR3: CASSPPGDTQYF; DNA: TGTGCCAGCAGTCCCCCGGGAGATACGCAGTATTTT
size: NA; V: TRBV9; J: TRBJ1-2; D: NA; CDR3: CASSVVEVANYGYTF; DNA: TGTGCCAGCAGCGTAGTTGAGGTAGCTAACTATGGCTACACCTTC
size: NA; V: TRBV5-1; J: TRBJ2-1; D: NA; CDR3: CASRDSSYNEQFF; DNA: TGCGCCAGCAGGGACAGCTCCTACAATGAGCAGTTCTTC
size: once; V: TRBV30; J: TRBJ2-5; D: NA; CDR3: CAWGEGRGSIGETQYF; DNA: TGTGCTTGGGGGGAAGGGAGGGGGAGTATAGGAGAGACCCAGTACTTC
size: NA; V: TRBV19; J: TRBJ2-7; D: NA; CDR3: CASSITSRVLSYEQYF; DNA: TGTGCCAGTAGTATTACCAGCAGGGTCCTCTCCTACGAGCAGTACTTC
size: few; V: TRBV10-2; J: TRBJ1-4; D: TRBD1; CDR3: CASRVMGQTEKLFF; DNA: TGCGCCAGCAGAGTCATGGGACAGACTGAAAAACTGTTTTTT
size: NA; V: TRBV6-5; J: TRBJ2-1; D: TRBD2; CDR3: CASREGNEQFF; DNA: TGTGCCAGCCGGGAGGGGAATGAGCAGTTCTTC
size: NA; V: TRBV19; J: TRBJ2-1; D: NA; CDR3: CASSIWGDNEQFF; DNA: TGTGCCAGTAGTATTTGGGGAGACAATGAGCAGTTCTTC
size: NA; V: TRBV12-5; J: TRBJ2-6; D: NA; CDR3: CASSFSGANVLTF; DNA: TGTGCTAGTTCCTTCTCTGGGGCCAACGTCCTGACTTTC
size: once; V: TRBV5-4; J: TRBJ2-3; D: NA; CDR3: CASRPDRTHTDTQYF; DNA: TGTGCCAGCAGACCCGACAGGACTCACACAGATACGCAGTATTTT
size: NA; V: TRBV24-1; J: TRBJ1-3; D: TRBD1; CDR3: CATGAGTESGNTIYF; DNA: TGTGCCACCGGAGCCGGGACAGAATCTGGAAACACCATATATTTT
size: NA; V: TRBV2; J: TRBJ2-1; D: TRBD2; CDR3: CASSEISSGTYNEQFF; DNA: TGTGCCAGCAGTGAAATTTCTAGCGGGACCTACAATGAGCAGTTCTTC
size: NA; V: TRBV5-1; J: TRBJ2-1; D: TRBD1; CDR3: CASSLGGTGNEQFF; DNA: TGCGCCAGCAGCTTGGGCGGGACAGGAAATGAGCAGTTCTTC
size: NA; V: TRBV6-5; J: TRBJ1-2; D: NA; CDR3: CASSIQGGGDGYTF; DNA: TGTGCCAGCAGTATACAGGGTGGAGGTGATGGCTACACCTTC
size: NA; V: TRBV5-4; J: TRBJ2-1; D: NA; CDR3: CASSLASGLPNEQFF; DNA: TGTGCCAGCAGCTTGGCCAGCGGCCTACCCAATGAGCAGTTCTTC
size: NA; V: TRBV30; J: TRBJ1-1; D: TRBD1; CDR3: CAWGQGANTEAFF; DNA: TGTGCCTGGGGTCAGGGGGCGAACACTGAAGCTTTCTTT
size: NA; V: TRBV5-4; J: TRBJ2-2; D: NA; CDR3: CASSLRPWEVTGELFF; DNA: TGTGCCAGCAGCTTGAGACCATGGGAGGTAACCGGGGAGCTGTTTTTT
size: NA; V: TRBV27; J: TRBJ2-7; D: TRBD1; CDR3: CASKRDRVSYEQYF; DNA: TGTGCCAGCAAGAGGGACAGGGTCTCCTACGAGCAGTACTTC
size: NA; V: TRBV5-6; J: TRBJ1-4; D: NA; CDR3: CASSSTRATNEKLFF; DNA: TGTGCCAGCAGCTCTACACGGGCAACTAATGAAAAACTGTTTTTT
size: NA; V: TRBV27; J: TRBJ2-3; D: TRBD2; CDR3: CASSPSGLAGADTQYF; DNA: TGTGCCAGCAGTCCCTCCGGACTAGCGGGAGCGGATACGCAGTATTTT
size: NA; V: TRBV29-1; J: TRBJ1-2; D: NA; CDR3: CSVDLSGAINYGYTF; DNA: TGCAGCGTTGATTTATCAGGGGCGATTAACTATGGCTACACCTTC
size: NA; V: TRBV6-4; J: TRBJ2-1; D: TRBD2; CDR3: CASSEQLASNEQFF; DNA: TGTGCCAGCAGTGAGCAACTAGCGAGCAATGAGCAGTTCTTC
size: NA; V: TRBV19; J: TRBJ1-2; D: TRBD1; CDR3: CASSVSGQGIYGYTF; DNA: TGTGCCAGTAGTGTCAGCGGACAGGGAATCTATGGCTACACCTTC
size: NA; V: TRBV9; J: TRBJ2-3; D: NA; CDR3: CASSVGGRLGTDTQYF; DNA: TGTGCCAGCAGCGTAGGGGGCCGGCTTGGCACAGATACGCAGTATTTT
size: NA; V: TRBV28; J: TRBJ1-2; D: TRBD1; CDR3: CASSLLGQGGYTF; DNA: TGTGCCAGCAGTTTATTGGGACAGGGAGGCTACACCTTC
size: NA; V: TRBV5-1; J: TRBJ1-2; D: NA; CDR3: CASSFSGEGPGGYTF; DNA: TGCGCCAGCAGCTTCTCAGGGGAAGGCCCGGGGGGCTACACCTTC
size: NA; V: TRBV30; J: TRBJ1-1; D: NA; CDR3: CAWSTVIEAFF; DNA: TGTGCCTGGAGTACGGTTATCGAAGCTTTCTTT